This T cell receptor (beta chain) appears in the sequencing data of a study of cytomegalovirus exposure and HLA in healthy donors. Study-level information: One earlier analysis, a look at roughly 180 million T cells, found fewer than 140 million unique TCR beta sequences.

A remark on this clone: Its antigen is as yet unknown.

Use of 60 Vbeta and 13 Jbeta primers characterized the PCR. Here immunoSEQ multiplex PCR was the method, and the copy in TCRdb shows in-frame clones only, minus some. The sample consists of 140,000 or so clones, roughly four fifths of them appearing once. Whole-study findings and limits: In a later analysis, TCR association rates varied by HLA locus: DRB1 most, HLA-C fewest. In a later analysis, fewer than 20,000 TCR beta sequences were associated with HLA alleles at 0.05 false discovery rate.

Trimming took off 0 bases at V and 1 base at J, with 11 bases between the two ends. This CDR3 comprises 16 residues. Germline V gene lookup returns CDR1 MNHEY and CDR2 SVGAGI. The chain carries TRBV6-5 and TRBJ2-3, with D possibly being TRBD2 (7 bases). The source is a woman aged 55-69 years in good health and CMV-seropositive. The sample consisted of PBMCs. The CDR3 region has the DNA TGTGCCAGCAGTTACTCGGGGGCGGGGGGCACAGATACGCAGTATTTT. Its translation is CASSYSGAGGTDTQYF.